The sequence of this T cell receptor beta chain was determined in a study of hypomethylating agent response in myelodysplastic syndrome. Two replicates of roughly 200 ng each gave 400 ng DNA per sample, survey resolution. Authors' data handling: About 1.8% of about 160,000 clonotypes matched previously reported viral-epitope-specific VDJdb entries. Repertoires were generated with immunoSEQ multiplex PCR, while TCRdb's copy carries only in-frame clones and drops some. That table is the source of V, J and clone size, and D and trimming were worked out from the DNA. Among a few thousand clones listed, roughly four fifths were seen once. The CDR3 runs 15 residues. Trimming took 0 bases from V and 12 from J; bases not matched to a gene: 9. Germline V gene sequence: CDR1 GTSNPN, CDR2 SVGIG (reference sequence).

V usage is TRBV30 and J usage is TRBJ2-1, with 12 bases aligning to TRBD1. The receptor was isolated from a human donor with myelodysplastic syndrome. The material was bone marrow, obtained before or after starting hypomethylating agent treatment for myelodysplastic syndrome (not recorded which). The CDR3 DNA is TGTGCCTGGAGTGTAGGGTGGGGGACAGGGGGCCGGCAGTTCTTC. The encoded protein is CAWSVGWGTGGRQFF. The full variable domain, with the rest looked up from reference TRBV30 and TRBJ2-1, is SQTIHQWPATLVQPVGSPLSLECTVEGTSNPNLYWYRQAAGRGLQLLFYSVGIGQISSEVPQNLSASRPQDRQFILSSKKLLLSDSGFYLCAWSVGWGTGGRQFFGPGTRLTVL.